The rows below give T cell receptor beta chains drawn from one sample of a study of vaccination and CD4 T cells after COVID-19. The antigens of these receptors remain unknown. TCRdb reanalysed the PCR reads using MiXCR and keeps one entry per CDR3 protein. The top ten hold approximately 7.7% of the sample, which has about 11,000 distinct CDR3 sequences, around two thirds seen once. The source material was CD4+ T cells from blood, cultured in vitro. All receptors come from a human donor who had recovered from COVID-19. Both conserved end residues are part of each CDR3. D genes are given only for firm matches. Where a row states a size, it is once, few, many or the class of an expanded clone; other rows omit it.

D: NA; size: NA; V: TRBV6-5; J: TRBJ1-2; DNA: TGTGCCAGCAGTTACGGTTCCAATGGCGGCTACACCTTC; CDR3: CASSYGSNGGYTF
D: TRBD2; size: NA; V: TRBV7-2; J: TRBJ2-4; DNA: TGTGCCAGCAGCTTAGAGGGCGGTCAGACTGGGAGGGTTCAGTACTTC; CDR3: CASSLEGGQTGRVQYF
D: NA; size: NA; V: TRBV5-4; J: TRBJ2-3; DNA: TGTGCCAGCAGCTTGGAGACTAGCACAGATACGCAGTATTTT; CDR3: CASSLETSTDTQYF
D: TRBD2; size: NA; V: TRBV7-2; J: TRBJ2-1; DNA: TGTGCCAGCAGCTCAGGAGGACTAGCGGGAGGGAATGAGCAGTTCTTC; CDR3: CASSSGGLAGGNEQFF
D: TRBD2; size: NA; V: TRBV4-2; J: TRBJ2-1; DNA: TGTGCCAGCAGCCATAAGGTCGGGGGGGAGCAGTTCTTC; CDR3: CASSHKVGGEQFF
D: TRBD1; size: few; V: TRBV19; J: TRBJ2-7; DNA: TGTGCCAGTAGTAGGGGACAGGGGGCGCCAGGTACCCACGAGCAGTACTTC; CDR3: CASSRGQGAPGTHEQYF
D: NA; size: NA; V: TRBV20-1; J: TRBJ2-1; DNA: TGCAGTGCTACCTCTAGAAGCTCCTACAATGAGCAGTTCTTC; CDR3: CSATSRSSYNEQFF
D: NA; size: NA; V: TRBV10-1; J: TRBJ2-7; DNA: TGCGCCAGCAGTGAGATGGCGGGACCCTCCGGTTACGAGCAGTACTTC; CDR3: CASSEMAGPSGYEQYF
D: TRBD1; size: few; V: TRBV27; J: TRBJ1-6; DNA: TGTGCCAGCAGGCCAGGGGGCAGTAATTCACCCCTCCACTTT; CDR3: CASRPGGSNSPLHF
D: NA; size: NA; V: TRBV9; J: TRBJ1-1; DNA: TGTGCCAGCACCAGACGAGGGGTCCAGAACACTGAAGCTTTCTTT; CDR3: CASTRRGVQNTEAFF
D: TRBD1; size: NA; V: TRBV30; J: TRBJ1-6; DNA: TGTGCCTGGCGGACAGGGGGCTCCTATAATTCACCCCTCCACTTT; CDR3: CAWRTGGSYNSPLHF
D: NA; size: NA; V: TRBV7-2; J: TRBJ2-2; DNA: TGTGCCAGCAGCCCGCCCGGGGAGCTGTTTTTT; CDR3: CASSPPGELFF
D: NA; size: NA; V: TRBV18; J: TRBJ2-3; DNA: TGTGCCAGCTCACTCACAGATACGCAGTATTTT; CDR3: CASSLTDTQYF
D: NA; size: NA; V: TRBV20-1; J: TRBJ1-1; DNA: TGCAGTGCTAGAAGTCAGGGGCTGAACACTGAAGCTTTCTTT; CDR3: CSARSQGLNTEAFF
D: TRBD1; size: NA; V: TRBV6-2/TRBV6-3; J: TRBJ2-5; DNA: TGTGCCAGCAGTTACAGGGACAGGGTTGGTGAGACCCAGTACTTC; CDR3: CASSYRDRVGETQYF
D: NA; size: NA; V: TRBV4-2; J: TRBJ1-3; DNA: TGTGCCAGCAGCCAAGATCCGGGATACTCTGGAAACACCATATATTTT; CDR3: CASSQDPGYSGNTIYF
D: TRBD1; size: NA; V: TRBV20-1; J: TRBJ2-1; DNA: TGCAGTGCGCAGGGACAGCCCAATGAGCAGTTCTTC; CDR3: CSAQGQPNEQFF
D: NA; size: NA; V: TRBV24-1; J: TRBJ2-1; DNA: TGTGCCACCAGTGATTTGGATTCTTGGGGGCGAGAGCAGTTCTTC; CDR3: CATSDLDSWGREQFF
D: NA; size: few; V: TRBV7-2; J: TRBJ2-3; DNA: TGTGCCAGCAGCTCATACACAGATACGCAGTATTTT; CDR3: CASSSYTDTQYF
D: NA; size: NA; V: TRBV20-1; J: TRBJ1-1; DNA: TGCAGTGCTACCCGAACGAACACTGAAGCTTTCTTT; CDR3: CSATRTNTEAFF
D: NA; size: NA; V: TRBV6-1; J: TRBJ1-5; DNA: TGTGCCGTAGGGGGTAGCAATCAGCCCCAGCATTTT; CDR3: CAVGGSNQPQHF
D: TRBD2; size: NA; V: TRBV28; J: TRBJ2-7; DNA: TGTGCCAGCGCCACCCTAGCGGGAGCGTCCTACGAGCAGTACTTC; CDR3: CASATLAGASYEQYF
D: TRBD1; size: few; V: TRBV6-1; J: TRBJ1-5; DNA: TGTGCCAGCAGCAGCGGACAGGGAGGAAGTACGACCCAGCATTTT; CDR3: CASSSGQGGSTTQHF
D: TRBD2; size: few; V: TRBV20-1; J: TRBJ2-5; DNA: TGCAGCGAGCGGGAGGTAGAGACCCAGTACTTC; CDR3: CSEREVETQYF
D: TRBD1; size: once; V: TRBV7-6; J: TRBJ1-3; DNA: TGTGCCAGCAGCTTAGTGCAGGGGGCCTCTGGAAACACCATATATTTT; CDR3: CASSLVQGASGNTIYF
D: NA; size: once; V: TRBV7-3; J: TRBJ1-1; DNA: TGTGCCAGCAGCTTTATGATGAACACTGAAGCTTTCTTT; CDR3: CASSFMMNTEAFF
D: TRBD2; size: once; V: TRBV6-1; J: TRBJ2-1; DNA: TGTGCCAGCAGTGAAGGGACTAGCGAGCTCAATGAGCAGTTCTTC; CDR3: CASSEGTSELNEQFF
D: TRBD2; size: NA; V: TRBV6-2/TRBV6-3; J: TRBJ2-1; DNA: TGTGCCAGCATCCACCGGGGTGCGGGAGTAGGCAATGAGCAGTTCTTC; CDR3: CASIHRGAGVGNEQFF
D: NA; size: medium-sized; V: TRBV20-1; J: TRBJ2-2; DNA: TGCAGTGCCCCGAATCTAGCCTTCACCGGGGAGCTGTTTTTT; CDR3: CSAPNLAFTGELFF
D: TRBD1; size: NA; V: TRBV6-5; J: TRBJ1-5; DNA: TGTGCCAGCAGTTACCGGTCGGGACAGGGGGTTTTAAGCAATCAGCCCCAGCATTTT; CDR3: CASSYRSGQGVLSNQPQHF
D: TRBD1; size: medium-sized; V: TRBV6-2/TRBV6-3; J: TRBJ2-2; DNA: TGTGCCAGCACTACAGGGGGCGTGAACACCGGGGAGCTGTTTTTT; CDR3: CASTTGGVNTGELFF
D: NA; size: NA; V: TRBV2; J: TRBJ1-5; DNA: TGTGCCAGCAGTCGGCAGAATCAGCCCCAGCATTTT; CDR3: CASSRQNQPQHF
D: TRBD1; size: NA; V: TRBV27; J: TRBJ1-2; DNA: TGTGCCAGCAGTCCGACAGGGGTGGTTGGCTACACCTTC; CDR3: CASSPTGVVGYTF
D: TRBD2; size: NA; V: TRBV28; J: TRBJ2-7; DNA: TGTGCCAGCAGTTTATCTTGGTTAGCGGGAGGCGAGCAGTACTTC; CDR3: CASSLSWLAGGEQYF
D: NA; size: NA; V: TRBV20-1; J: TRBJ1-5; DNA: TGCAGTGCTAGAGATCGGGGGAGGGCTAGGAATCAGCCCCAGCATTTT; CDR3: CSARDRGRARNQPQHF
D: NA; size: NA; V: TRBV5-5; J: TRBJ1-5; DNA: TGTGCCAGCACCGAAGGGGGGGACCGGGGGCCCCAGCATTTT; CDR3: CASTEGGDRGPQHF
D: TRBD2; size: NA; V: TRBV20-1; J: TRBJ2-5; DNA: TGCAGTGCACTCGTAGCGGGAGTGGGGGAGACCCAGTACTTC; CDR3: CSALVAGVGETQYF
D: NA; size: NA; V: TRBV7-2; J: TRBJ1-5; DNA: TGTGCCAGCAGCCACCGGGACTACAATCAGCCCCAGCATTTT; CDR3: CASSHRDYNQPQHF